This TCR beta chain was obtained from a study of response to subunit inactivated influenza vaccine. Study observations and caveats: Each seasonal influenza vaccination recruits few new T cells, the authors suggested.

TCRdb re-called the RT-PCR reads with MiXCR, one entry per CDR3 protein. Of approximately 700,000 distinct CDR3 sequences in the sample, less than 20% were seen once. Germline loops: CDR1 ENHRY, CDR2 SYGVKD. The CDR3 sequence is 12 residues long. With 10 bases removed from V and 2 bases from J, the gap between germline ends came to 10 bases. This clonotype was seen only a few times. As yet, its antigen is unknown. This TCR derives from a middle-aged man who received an inactivated influenza vaccine. The chain employs TRBV10-3 and TRBJ2-3; a possible D gene is TRBD1 (6 bases). The input for sequencing was PBMCs from blood, taken 11 to 12 days after vaccination. CDR3 protein: CATGQYTDTQYF. Written as DNA, the CDR3 is TGTGCCACCGGACAGTACACAGATACGCAGTATTTT.